The T cell receptor beta chain described here comes from a study of blood T cell repertoires in COVID-19. The CDR3 runs to 13 residues. V was pared by 2 bases and J by 2 bases, with 4 bases between. Germline loops: CDR1 KGHSH, CDR2 LQKENI. As originally analysed: Amplifying reference gene primers gave estimates of nucleated cell counts. TCRdb keeps only in-frame clones here, not all; method: immunoSEQ multiplex PCR. V, J and clone size derive from that table, while D and trimming were established from the DNA sequence. Here the sample spans 35,000 to 45,000 clones, 88% being singletons. Sequenced material: peripheral blood. The source is a human donor in a cohort sampled during active COVID-19. The chain employs TRBV18 and TRBJ1-3; D not certain. CDR3 region: CASSPYPGNTIYF. The CDR3 region has the DNA TGTGCCAGCTCACCATATCCTGGAAACACCATATATTTT.